The T cell receptor (beta chain) described here comes from a study of T cell repertoires in cytomegalovirus infection. Across the study: TCR beta signatures that were public indicated CMV infection and matching HLA type.

The CDR3 covers 11 residues. V lost 3 bases and J 4 bases, leaving 7 bases between the germline ends. CDR1 and CDR2 (germline): SQVTM, ANQGSEA. A note on this clonotype: Antigen: not known.

TCRdb re-analysed the reads in MiXCR, keeping a single row per CDR3 protein. The sample records fewer than 85,000 distinct CDR3 sequences, 45% to 50% being singletons. This TCR came from a human donor in good health (CMV status not recorded). Some clones in this sample may be carry-over from other donors' samples. The gene calls are TRBV29-1 and TRBJ2-7; no clear D. Sequencing was performed on CD8+ T cells from cultured PBMCs, taken from culture after CMV antigen stimulation. The CDR3 is CSVDRGYEQYF. The CDR3, as DNA: TGCAGCGTTGATCGCGGTTACGAGCAGTACTTC.